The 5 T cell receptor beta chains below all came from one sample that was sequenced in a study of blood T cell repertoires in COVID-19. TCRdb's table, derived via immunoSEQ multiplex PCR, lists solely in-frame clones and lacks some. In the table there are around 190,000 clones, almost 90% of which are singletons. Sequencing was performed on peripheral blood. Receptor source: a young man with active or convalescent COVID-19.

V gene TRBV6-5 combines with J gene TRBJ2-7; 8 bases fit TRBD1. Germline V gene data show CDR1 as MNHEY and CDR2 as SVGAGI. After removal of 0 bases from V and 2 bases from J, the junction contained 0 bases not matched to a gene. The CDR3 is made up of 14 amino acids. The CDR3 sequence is CASSYSQGAYEQYF. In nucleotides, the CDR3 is TGTGCCAGCAGTTACTCACAGGGGGCCTACGAGCAGTACTTC.

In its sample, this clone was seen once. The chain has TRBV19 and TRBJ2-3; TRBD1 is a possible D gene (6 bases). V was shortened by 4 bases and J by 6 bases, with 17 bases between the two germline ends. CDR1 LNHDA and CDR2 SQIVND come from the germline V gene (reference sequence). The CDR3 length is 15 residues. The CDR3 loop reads CASSTGTREKDTQYF. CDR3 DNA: TGTGCCAGTAGTACAGGGACAAGGGAAAAGGATACGCAGTATTTT. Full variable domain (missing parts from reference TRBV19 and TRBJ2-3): DGGITQSPKYLFRKEGQNVTLSCEQNLNHDAMYWYRQDPGQGLRLIYYSQIVNDFQKGDIAEGYSVSREKKESFPLTVTSAQKNPTAFYLCASSTGTREKDTQYFGPGTRLTVL.

As DNA, the CDR3 is TGCAGCGTCGCCTCCCGACAGGGGGCACCCTACGAGCAGTACTTC. This gives the protein CSVASRQGAPYEQYF. The chain joins TRBV29-1 to TRBJ2-7; 10 bases map to TRBD1. Looked up from germline, CDR1 is SQVTM and CDR2 is ANQGSEA. After removal of 6 bases from V and 2 bases from J, the junction contained 10 bases not matched to a gene. This CDR3 comprises 15 residues.

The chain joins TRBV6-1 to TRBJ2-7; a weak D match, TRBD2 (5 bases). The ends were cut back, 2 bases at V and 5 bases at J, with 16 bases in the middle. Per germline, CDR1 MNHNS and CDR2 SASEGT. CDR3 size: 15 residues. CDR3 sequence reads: CASSELGLALDEQYF. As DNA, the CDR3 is TGTGCCAGCAGTGAACTGGGCCTAGCATTGGACGAGCAGTACTTC.

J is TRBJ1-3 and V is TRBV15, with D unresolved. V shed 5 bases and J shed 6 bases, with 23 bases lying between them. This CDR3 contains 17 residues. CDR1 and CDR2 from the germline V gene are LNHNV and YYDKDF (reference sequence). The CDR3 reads CATSQSPIGGGINTIYF. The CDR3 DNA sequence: TGTGCCACCAGCCAGAGCCCCATTGGTGGAGGCATAAACACCATATATTTT.